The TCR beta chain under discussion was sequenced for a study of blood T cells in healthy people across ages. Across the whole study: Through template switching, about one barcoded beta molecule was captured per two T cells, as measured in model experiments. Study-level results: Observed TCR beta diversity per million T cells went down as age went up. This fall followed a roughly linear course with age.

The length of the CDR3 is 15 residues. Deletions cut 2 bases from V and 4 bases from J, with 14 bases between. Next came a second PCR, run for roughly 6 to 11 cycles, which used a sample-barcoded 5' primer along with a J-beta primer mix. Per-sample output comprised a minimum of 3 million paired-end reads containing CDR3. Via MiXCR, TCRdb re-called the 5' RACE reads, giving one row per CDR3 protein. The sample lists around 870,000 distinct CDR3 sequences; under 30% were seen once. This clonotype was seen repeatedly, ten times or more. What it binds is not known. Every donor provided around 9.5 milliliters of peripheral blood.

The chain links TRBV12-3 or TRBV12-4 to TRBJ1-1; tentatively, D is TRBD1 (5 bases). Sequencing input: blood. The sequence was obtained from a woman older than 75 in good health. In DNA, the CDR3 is TGTGCCAGCAGTTTAACCGGGGCCCAGGGCACTGAAGCTTTCTTT. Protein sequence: CASSLTGAQGTEAFF.